These 26 T cell receptor beta chains originate from one sample sequenced in a study of PD-1 blockade in classical Hodgkin lymphoma. Produced via immunoSEQ multiplex PCR; TCRdb's table is partial and in-frame only. This table holds some 84,000 clones, around nine tenths found once. Following autologous stem cell transplantation, relapse occurred in every patient, and exposure to brentuximab vedotin varied. Sample: peripheral blood mononuclear cells (PBMCs), taken at baseline. These receptors were obtained from a human donor with classical Hodgkin lymphoma.

V usage is TRBV6-5 and J usage is TRBJ2-5; D is unresolved. The CDR3 is 11 amino acids. The germline V and J ends were trimmed by 5 bases and 3 bases, with 4 bases remaining between them. CDR1 is MNHEY and CDR2 is SVGAGI in the germline V gene. The chain's CDR3 is CASSRKETQYF. DNA for the CDR3: TGTGCCAGCAGTAGAAAAGAGACCCAGTACTTC.

The genes are TRBV6-5 and TRBJ2-7, with D tentatively TRBD2 (6 bases). Trimming removed 0 bases at V and 3 bases at J, with 9 bases between. The CDR3 is 14 residues long. CDR1 is MNHEY, CDR2 SVGAGI, per germline. The CDR3 region has the DNA TGTGCCAGCAGTTACTCGGGGGGAATCTACGAGCAGTACTTC. This translates into CASSYSGGIYEQYF.

For this clone: Other DNA sequences of this sample code for an identical CDR3. V is TRBV30 and J is TRBJ2-6; no definite D call. The length of the CDR3 is 14 residues. The V gene's germline CDR1 is GTSNPN and CDR2 SVGIG (reference sequence). Trimming took off 0 bases at V and 4 bases at J, with 7 bases between the two ends. The CDR3 reads CAWSVGAGANVLTF. Written as DNA, the CDR3 is TGTGCCTGGAGTGTAGGCGCGGGGGCCAACGTCCTGACTTTC.

The CDR3 loop reads CASSSASGAKNIQYF. In nucleotides, the CDR3 is TGTGCCAGCAGTTCGGCCAGTGGGGCCAAAAACATTCAGTACTTC. The chain carries TRBV5-6 and TRBJ2-4; D is ambiguous. Germline V gene sequence: CDR1 SGHDT, CDR2 YYEEEE. Between the trimmed V and J ends, which lost 5 bases and 1 base, there was a span of 13 bases. The CDR3 runs to 15 residues.

The chain employs TRBV28 and TRBJ1-1; D is perhaps TRBD1 (5 bases). The germline V and J ends were trimmed by 5 bases and 3 bases, with 16 bases remaining between them. The CDR3 runs to 15 residues. Germline lookup yields CDR1 MDHEN and CDR2 SYDVKM. CDR3 sequence (DNA): TGTGCCAGCAGTCTATCCGGGACGGTTCACACTGAAGCTTTCTTT. Translating it yields CASSLSGTVHTEAFF. The variable domain in full, completed from reference TRBV28 and TRBJ1-1, reads DVKVTQSSRYLVKRTGEKVFLECVQDMDHENMFWYRQDPGLGLRLIYFSYDVKMKEKGDIPEGYSVSREKKERFSLILESASTNQTSMYLCASSLSGTVHTEAFFGQGTRLTVV.

This rearrangement joins TRBV2 to TRBJ1-4; D remains ambiguous. Trimming took 5 bases from V and 3 from J, leaving 10 bases between them. Per germline, CDR1 SNHLY and CDR2 FYNNEI. The CDR3 consists of 14 residues. The CDR3: CASSTTRANEKLFF. CDR3 nucleotides: TGTGCCAGCAGTACGACGCGGGCTAATGAAAAACTGTTTTTT.

The chain links TRBV29-1 to TRBJ2-7; TRBD2 agrees at 9 bases. Germline CDR1 is SQVTM and CDR2 is ANQGSEA. V was clipped by 0 bases and J by 3 bases; unmatched bases: 6. CDR3 length: 15 amino acids. The chain's CDR3 is CSVEDRGSGGYEQYF. As DNA, the CDR3 is TGCAGCGTTGAAGATCGGGGTAGCGGGGGCTACGAGCAGTACTTC.

The V and J genes are TRBV7-9 and TRBJ1-1; D uncertain. Trimming took 5 bases from V and 0 from J, leaving 13 bases between them. CDR1 and CDR2 from the germline V gene are SEHNR and FQNEAQ (reference sequence). This CDR3 contains 15 residues. This chain's CDR3 is CASSPSNGMNTEAFF. CDR3 nucleotide sequence: TGTGCCAGCAGCCCCTCCAACGGCATGAACACTGAAGCTTTCTTT.

The chain recombines TRBV4-2 with TRBJ2-2, with 7 nucleotides matching TRBD2. This CDR3 has 18 residues. Germline-derived CDR1 and CDR2 are LGHNA and YNFKEQ. Trimming at V came to 5 bases and at J to 3 bases, leaving 15 bases not matched to a gene. CDR3 residues: CASSSQAGRGRHTGELFF. CDR3 DNA: TGTGCCAGCAGCTCCCAAGCGGGTCGCGGGAGACACACCGGGGAGCTGTTTTTT.

This chain joins TRBV28 and TRBJ1-5; TRBD1 matches at 8 bases. CDR1 and CDR2 from the germline V gene are MDHEN and SYDVKM. Unmatched junction bases numbered 7, after V lost 6 bases and J lost 3 bases. This CDR3 is 15 amino acids long. The CDR3, as DNA: TGTGCCAGCAGGGGACGGCAGGGGGCCAATCAGCCCCAGCATTTT. Its protein is CASRGRQGANQPQHF.

A remark on this clone: The same CDR3 is also encoded by other DNA sequences in this sample. The CDR3 DNA is TGCGCCAGCAGCTTGGGGACAGGCAGGAACACTGAAGCTTTCTTT. This gives the protein CASSLGTGRNTEAFF. The genes are TRBV5-1 and TRBJ1-1, with 7 bases aligning to TRBD1. Germline V gene sequence: CDR1 SGHRS, CDR2 YFSETQ. V trimming: 0 bases; J trimming: 1 base; junction bases outside the gene matches: 3. CDR3 size: 15 residues.

V and J are TRBV13 and TRBJ1-2; the D is unclear. Germline V gene data show CDR1 as PRHDT and CDR2 as FYEKMQ (reference sequence). The CDR3 length is 14 residues. Deletions cut 5 bases from V and 3 bases from J, with 13 bases between. The CDR3 nucleotides read TGTGCCAGCAGCCATGGAACCGGGGACTATGGCTACACCTTC. As protein: CASSHGTGDYGYTF.

The rearrangement uses TRBV29-1 and TRBJ1-2; unclear D gene. With 7 bases removed from V and 6 bases from J, the gap between germline ends came to 12 bases. CDR3 length equals 11 residues. Germline V gives CDR1 SQVTM, CDR2 ANQGSEA. The CDR3 protein is CSAEDGHGYTF. The DNA of the CDR3 is TGCAGCGCCGAGGACGGACATGGCTACACCTTC.

J is TRBJ1-4 and V is TRBV18; TRBD1 matches at 8 bases. CDR1 is KGHSH and CDR2 is LQKENI in the germline V gene. The CDR3 totals 15 residues. V lost 6 bases and J lost 5; bases outside the gene matches: 8. CDR3 nucleotide sequence: TGTGCCAGCTCGCCCGGGACAGGCCTCAATGAAAAACTGTTTTTT. This translates into CASSPGTGLNEKLFF.

J is TRBJ1-1 and V is TRBV14; D is uncertain. The length of the CDR3 is 16 residues. Germline-derived CDR1 and CDR2 are SGHDN and FVKESK. The V and J ends lost 4 bases and 6 bases respectively, with 21 bases between them. The CDR3 reads CASSRWPGSGRAEAFF. The CDR3 coding sequence is TGTGCCAGCAGCCGCTGGCCGGGGTCCGGTAGGGCTGAAGCTTTCTTT. The full variable domain, rest sourced from reference TRBV14 and TRBJ1-1, is EAGVTQFPSHSVIEKGQTVTLRCDPISGHDNLYWYRRVMGKEIKFLLHFVKESKQDESGMPNNRFLAERTGGTYSTLKVQPAELEDSGVYFCASSRWPGSGRAEAFFGQGTRLTVV.

The gene calls are TRBV18 and TRBJ1-2; perhaps TRBD1 as D (5 bases). With 3 bases removed from V and 1 base from J, the gap between germline ends came to 15 bases. Germline lookup yields CDR1 KGHSH and CDR2 LQKENI. The CDR3 is 16 amino acids. The CDR3 reads CASSPSGTHFNYGYTF. DNA of the CDR3: TGTGCCAGCTCACCTTCCGGGACGCATTTTAACTATGGCTACACCTTC. Using reference TRBV18 and TRBJ1-2 for the parts outside the CDR3, the full variable domain is NAGVMQNPRHLVRRRGQEARLRCSPMKGHSHVYWYRQLPEEGLKFMVYLQKENIIDESGMPKERFSAEFPKEGPSILRIQQVVRGDSAAYFCASSPSGTHFNYGYTFGSGTRLTVV.

V gene TRBV7-2 combines with J gene TRBJ2-4; 11 bases are a match to TRBD1. V lost 5 bases, J lost 8 bases, and 5 bases stayed unmatched. The CDR3 totals 14 residues. Germline V gene sequence: CDR1 SGHTA, CDR2 FQGNSA. CDR3 in DNA: TGTGCCAGCAGCCCCGGGACAGGGGGATACATTCAGTACTTC. Translating it yields CASSPGTGGYIQYF.

The J gene is TRBJ2-3, the V gene TRBV18, with D hard to call. This CDR3 has 13 amino acids. Trimming shortened V by 3 bases and J by 2 bases, and 6 bases separated the two germline ends. CDR1 KGHSH and CDR2 LQKENI come from the germline V gene. The CDR3 region is CASSPHFTDTQYF. The CDR3, as DNA: TGTGCCAGCTCACCGCACTTCACAGATACGCAGTATTTT.

The rearrangement uses TRBV7-2 and TRBJ2-1; D gene ambiguous. Trimming cost V 1 base and J 0 bases, with 7 bases left between them. This CDR3 is built from 15 residues. Germline CDR1 and CDR2: SGHTA and FQGNSA. Written as DNA, the CDR3 is TGTGCCAGCAGCTTAGACTTATCCTCCTACAATGAGCAGTTCTTC. It is translated as CASSLDLSSYNEQFF.

This chain joins TRBV11-2 and TRBJ1-1; TRBD1 is a possible D gene (5 bases). Germline lookup yields CDR1 SGHAT and CDR2 FQNNGV. V lost 1 base, J lost 1 base, and 13 bases lay in between. This CDR3 region has 16 residues. CDR3 residues: CASSLAKGPANTEAFF. The CDR3 DNA reads as TGTGCCAGCAGCTTAGCTAAGGGACCGGCGAACACTGAAGCTTTCTTT.

This chain links TRBV6-1 with TRBJ1-4, with 7 positions matching TRBD1. The CDR3 has 14 residues. Trimming at V came to 8 bases and at J to 2 bases, leaving 5 bases not matched to a gene. The germline gives CDR1 MNHNS, CDR2 SASEGT. The CDR3 nucleotides read TGTGCCAGCCAGACAGGGTCCACTAATGAAAAACTGTTTTTT. Its protein is CASQTGSTNEKLFF.

The chain uses TRBV6-1 and TRBJ2-7; D remains ambiguous. The length of the CDR3 is 12 residues. Per germline, CDR1 MNHNS and CDR2 SASEGT. The V and J ends lost 9 bases and 1 base respectively, with 10 bases between them. The CDR3 spells CASSQRSYEQYF. The CDR3 coding sequence is TGTGCCAGTAGCCAGCGATCCTACGAGCAGTACTTC.

This clone was seen a single time. V is TRBV6-6 and J is TRBJ1-5; unclear D gene. CDR3 length equals 11 residues. The V and J ends lost 7 bases and 9 bases respectively, with 10 bases between them. CDR1 MNHNY and CDR2 SVGAGI come from the germline V gene (reference sequence). The CDR3 reads CASTQTGPQHF. The CDR3 nucleotides read TGTGCCAGCACCCAGACGGGGCCCCAGCATTTT.

V gene TRBV7-8 combines with J gene TRBJ2-6, with D unresolved. The germline V gene has CDR1 SGHVS and CDR2 FQNEAQ. This CDR3 spans 15 amino acids. V dropped 1 base and J dropped 0 bases, with 4 bases sitting between them. The CDR3 DNA sequence: TGTGCCAGCAGCTTAGTTCGCTCTGGGGCCAACGTCCTGACTTTC. Translating it yields CASSLVRSGANVLTF. The whole variable domain, remainder taken from reference TRBV7-8 and TRBJ2-6, is GAGVSQSPRYKVAKRGQDVALRCDPISGHVSLFWYQQALGQGPEFLTYFQNEAQLDKSGLPSDRFFAERPEGSVSTLKIQRTQQEDSAVYLCASSLVRSGANVLTFGAGSRLTVL.

The chain carries TRBV11-2 and TRBJ2-1; the D gene is possibly TRBD2 (5 bases). With 5 bases removed from V and 1 base from J, the gap between germline ends came to 12 bases. This CDR3 is built from 15 residues. In germline, CDR1 is SGHAT, CDR2 FQNNGV. CDR3 loop: CASSLAGSSYNEQFF. The CDR3 coding sequence is TGTGCCAGCAGCCTAGCCGGCTCGTCCTACAATGAGCAGTTCTTC.

This rearrangement joins TRBV5-6 to TRBJ2-7; D ambiguous. The V gene's germline CDR1 is SGHDT and CDR2 YYEEEE. Trimming cost V 4 bases and J 0 bases, with 14 bases left between them. CDR3 length: 15 amino acids. Here the CDR3 DNA reads TGTGCCAGCAGCCAAAATTGGCAGCCCTCCTACGAGCAGTACTTC. Encoded protein: CASSQNWQPSYEQYF.